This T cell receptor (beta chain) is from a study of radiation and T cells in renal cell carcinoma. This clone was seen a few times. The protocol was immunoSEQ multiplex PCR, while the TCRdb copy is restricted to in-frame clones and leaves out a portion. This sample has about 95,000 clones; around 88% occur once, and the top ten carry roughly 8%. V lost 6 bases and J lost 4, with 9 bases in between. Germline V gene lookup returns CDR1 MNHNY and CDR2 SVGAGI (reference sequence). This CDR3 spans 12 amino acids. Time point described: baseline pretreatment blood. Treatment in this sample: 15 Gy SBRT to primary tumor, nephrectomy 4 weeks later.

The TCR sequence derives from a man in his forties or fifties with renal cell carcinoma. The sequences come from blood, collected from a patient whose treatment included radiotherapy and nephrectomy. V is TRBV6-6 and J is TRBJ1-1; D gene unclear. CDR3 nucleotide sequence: TGTGCCAGCAGCCGGGGAGGCACTGAAGCTTTCTTT. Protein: CASSRGGTEAFF.